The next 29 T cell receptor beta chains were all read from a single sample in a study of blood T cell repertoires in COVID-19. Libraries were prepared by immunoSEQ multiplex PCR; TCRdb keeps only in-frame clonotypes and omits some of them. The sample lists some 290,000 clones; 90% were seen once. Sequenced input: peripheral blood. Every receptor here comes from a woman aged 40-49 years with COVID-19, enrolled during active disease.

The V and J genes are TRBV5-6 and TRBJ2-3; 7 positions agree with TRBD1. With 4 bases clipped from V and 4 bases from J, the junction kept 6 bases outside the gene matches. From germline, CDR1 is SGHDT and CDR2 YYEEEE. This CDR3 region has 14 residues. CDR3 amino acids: CASSIRQGSDTQYF. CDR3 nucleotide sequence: TGTGCCAGCAGCATACGACAGGGATCAGATACGCAGTATTTT.

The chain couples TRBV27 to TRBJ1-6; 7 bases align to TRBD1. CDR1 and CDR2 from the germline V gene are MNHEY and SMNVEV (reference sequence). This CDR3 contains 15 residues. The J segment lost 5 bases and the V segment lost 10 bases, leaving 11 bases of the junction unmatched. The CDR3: CANADRRLNNSPLHF. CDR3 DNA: TGTGCCAACGCGGACAGGAGACTAAATAATTCACCCCTCCACTTT.

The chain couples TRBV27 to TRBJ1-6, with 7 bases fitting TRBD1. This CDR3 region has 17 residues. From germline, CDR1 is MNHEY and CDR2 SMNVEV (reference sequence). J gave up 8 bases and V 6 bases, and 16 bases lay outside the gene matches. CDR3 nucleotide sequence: TGTGCCAGCAGCCTGTACCCGACAGGGTATATGGATTCACCCCTCCACTTT. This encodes CASSLYPTGYMDSPLHF.

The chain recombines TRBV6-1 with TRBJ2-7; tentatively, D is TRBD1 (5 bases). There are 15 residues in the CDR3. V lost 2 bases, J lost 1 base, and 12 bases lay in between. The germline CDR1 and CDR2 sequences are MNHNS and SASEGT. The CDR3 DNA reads TGTGCCAGCAGTGAAATCGGAAAGGGGTCCTACGAGCAGTACTTC. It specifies CASSEIGKGSYEQYF.

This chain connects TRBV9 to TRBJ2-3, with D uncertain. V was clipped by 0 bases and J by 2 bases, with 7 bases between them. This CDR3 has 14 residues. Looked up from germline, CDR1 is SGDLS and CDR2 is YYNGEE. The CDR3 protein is CASSVASFTDTQYF. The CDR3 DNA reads TGTGCCAGCAGCGTAGCTTCCTTCACAGATACGCAGTATTTT.

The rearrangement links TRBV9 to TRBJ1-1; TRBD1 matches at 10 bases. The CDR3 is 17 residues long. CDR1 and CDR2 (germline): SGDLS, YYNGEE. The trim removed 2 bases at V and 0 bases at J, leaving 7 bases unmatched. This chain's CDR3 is CASSVRDRGALNTEAFF. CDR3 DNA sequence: TGTGCCAGCAGCGTCCGGGACAGGGGCGCTTTGAACACTGAAGCTTTCTTT.

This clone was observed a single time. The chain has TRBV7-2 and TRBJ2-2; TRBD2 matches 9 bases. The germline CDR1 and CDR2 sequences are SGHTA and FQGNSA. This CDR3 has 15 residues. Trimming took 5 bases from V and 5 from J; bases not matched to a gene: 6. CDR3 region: CASSLSGRRTGELFF. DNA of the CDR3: TGTGCCAGCAGCCTTAGCGGGAGACGGACCGGGGAGCTGTTTTTT.

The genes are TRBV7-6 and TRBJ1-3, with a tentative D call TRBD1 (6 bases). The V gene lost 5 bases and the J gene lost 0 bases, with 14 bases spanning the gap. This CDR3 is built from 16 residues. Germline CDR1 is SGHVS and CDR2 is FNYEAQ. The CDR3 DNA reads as TGTGCCAGCAGCCGAGGACAGATGAGCTCTGGAAACACCATATATTTT. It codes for CASSRGQMSSGNTIYF.

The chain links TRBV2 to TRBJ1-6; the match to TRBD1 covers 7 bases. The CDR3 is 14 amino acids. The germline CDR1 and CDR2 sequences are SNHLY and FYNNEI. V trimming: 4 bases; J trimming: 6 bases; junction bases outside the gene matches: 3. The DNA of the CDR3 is TGTGCCAGCAGTGGACAGGGTTTTAATTCACCCCTCCACTTT. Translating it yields CASSGQGFNSPLHF.

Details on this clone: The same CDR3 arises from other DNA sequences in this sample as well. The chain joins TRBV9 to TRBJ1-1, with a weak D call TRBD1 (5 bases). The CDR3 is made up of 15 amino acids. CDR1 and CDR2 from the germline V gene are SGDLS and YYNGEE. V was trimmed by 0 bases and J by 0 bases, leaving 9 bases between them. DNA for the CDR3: TGTGCCAGCAGCGTAGCCCCAGGGTTGAACACTGAAGCTTTCTTT. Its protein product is CASSVAPGLNTEAFF.

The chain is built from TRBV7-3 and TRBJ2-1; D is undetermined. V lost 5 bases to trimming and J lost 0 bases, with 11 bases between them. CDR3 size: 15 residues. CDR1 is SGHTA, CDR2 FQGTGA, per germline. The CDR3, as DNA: TGTGCCAGCAGCCCCGGTGTGAGCTCCTACAATGAGCAGTTCTTC. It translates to CASSPGVSSYNEQFF.

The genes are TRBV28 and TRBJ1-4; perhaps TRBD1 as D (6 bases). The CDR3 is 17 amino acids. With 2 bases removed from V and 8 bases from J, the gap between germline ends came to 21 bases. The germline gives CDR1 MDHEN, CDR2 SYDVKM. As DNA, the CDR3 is TGTGCCAGCAGTTTACCCCTAGGGAGGGGGGCCAGCGAAAAACTGTTTTTT. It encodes CASSLPLGRGASEKLFF.

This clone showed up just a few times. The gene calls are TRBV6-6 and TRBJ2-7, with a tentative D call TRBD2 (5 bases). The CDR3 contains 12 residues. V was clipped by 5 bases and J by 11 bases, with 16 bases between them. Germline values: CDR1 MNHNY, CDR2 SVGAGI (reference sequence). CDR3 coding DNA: TGTGCCAGCAGTAGAGGGTCGGGCTGGGAGTACTTC. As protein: CASSRGSGWEYF.

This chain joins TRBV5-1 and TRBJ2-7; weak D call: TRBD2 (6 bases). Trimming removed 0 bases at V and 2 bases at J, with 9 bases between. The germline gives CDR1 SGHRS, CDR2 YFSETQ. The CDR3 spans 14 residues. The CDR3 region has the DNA TGCGCCAGCAGCTTGGGGATAGCGGCCTACGAGCAGTACTTC. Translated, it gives CASSLGIAAYEQYF.

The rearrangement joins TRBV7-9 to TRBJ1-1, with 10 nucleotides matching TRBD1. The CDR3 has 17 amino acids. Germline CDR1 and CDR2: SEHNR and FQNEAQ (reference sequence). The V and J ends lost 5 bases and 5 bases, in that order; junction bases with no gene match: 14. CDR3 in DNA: TGTGCCAGCAGCCAAGGGGGTAGGGGACAGGGGAATACTGAAGCTTTCTTT. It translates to CASSQGGRGQGNTEAFF.

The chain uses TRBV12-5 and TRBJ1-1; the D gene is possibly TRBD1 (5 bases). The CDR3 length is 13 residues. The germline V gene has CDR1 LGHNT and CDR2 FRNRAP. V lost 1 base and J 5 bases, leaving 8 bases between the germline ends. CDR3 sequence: CASGLAQGTEAFF. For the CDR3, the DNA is TGTGCTAGTGGTTTGGCCCAGGGTACTGAAGCTTTCTTT.

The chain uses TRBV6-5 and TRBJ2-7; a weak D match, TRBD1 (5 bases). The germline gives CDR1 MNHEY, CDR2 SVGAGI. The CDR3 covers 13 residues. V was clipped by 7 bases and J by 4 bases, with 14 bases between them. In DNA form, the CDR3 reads TGTGCCAGCACCAGGGATAGGGAATACGAGCAGTACTTC. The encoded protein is CASTRDREYEQYF.

In nucleotides, the CDR3 is TGTGCCAGCAGTTACTCGGGGGCGTCCCACGAGCAGTACTTC. Translating it yields CASSYSGASHEQYF. J is TRBJ2-7 and V is TRBV6-5; D may be TRBD1 (6 bases). Germline lookup yields CDR1 MNHEY and CDR2 SVGAGI. The V end lost 0 bases, the J end lost 5 bases, and 11 bases lay between the germline ends. The CDR3 loop spans 14 amino acids.

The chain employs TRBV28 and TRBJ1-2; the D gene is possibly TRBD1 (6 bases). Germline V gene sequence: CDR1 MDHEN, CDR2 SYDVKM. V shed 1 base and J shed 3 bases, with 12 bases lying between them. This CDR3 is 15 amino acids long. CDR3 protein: CASSLSRTEHYGYTF. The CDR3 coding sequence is TGTGCCAGCAGTTTATCTCGGACAGAGCACTATGGCTACACCTTC.

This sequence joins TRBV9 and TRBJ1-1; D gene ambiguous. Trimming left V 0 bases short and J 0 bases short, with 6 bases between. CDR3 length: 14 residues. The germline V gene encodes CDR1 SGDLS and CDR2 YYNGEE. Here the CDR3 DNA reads TGTGCCAGCAGCGTAGCCACACTGAACACTGAAGCTTTCTTT. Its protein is CASSVATLNTEAFF.

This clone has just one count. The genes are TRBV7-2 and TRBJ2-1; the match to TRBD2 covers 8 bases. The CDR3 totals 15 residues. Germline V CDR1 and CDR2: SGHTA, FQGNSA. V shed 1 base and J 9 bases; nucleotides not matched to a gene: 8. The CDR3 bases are TGTGCCAGCAGCTTAGATAGCGGGACGTGGGGTGAGCAGTTCTTC. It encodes CASSLDSGTWGEQFF.

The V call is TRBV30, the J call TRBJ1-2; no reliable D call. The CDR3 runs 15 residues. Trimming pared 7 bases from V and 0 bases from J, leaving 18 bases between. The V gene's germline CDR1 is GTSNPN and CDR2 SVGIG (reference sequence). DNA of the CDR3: TGTGCCTTCTCCTCCCTCGGGAGGCCTAACTATGGCTACACCTTC. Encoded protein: CAFSSLGRPNYGYTF.

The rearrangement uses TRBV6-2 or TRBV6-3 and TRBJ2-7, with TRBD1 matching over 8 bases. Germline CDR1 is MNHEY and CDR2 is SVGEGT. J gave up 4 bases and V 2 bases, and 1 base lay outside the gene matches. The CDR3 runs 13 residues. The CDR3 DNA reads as TGTGCCAGCAGTTACAACAGGGGGTACGAGCAGTACTTC. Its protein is CASSYNRGYEQYF.

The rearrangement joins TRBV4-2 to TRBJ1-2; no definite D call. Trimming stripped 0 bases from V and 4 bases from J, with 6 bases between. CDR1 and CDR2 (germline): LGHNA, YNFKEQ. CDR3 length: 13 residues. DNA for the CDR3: TGTGCCAGCAGCCAAGATGGGCCCTATGGCTACACCTTC. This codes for CASSQDGPYGYTF.

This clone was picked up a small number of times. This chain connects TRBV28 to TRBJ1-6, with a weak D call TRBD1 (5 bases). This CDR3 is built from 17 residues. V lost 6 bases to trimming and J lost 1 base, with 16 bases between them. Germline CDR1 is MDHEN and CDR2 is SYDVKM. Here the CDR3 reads CASSPAGGRSYNSPLHF. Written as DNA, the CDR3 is TGTGCCAGCAGCCCGGCGGGGGGTCGGTCCTATAATTCACCCCTCCACTTT.

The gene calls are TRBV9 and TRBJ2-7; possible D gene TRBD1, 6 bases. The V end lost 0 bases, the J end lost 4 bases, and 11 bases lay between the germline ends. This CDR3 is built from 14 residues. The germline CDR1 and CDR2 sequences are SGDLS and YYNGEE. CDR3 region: CASSVGRGGYEQYF. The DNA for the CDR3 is TGTGCCAGCAGCGTAGGCAGGGGCGGATACGAGCAGTACTTC.

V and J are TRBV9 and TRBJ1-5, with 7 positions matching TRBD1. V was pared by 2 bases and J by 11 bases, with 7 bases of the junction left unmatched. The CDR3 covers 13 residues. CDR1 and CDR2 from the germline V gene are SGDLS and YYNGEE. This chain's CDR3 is CASSVTDQGAQHF. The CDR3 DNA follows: TGTGCCAGCAGCGTGACAGACCAGGGGGCCCAGCATTTT.

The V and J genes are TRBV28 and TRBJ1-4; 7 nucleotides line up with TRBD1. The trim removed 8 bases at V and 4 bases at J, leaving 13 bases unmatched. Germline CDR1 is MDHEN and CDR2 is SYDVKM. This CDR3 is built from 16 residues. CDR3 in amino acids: CASHGLGGQLNEKLFF. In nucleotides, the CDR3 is TGTGCCAGCCATGGCCTTGGGGGACAGCTTAATGAAAAACTGTTTTTT.

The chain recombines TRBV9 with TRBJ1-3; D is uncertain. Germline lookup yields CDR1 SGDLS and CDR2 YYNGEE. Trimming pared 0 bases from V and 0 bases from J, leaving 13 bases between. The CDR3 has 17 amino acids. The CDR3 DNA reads TGTGCCAGCAGCGTAGGAATGGAGAAATACTCTGGAAACACCATATATTTT. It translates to CASSVGMEKYSGNTIYF.